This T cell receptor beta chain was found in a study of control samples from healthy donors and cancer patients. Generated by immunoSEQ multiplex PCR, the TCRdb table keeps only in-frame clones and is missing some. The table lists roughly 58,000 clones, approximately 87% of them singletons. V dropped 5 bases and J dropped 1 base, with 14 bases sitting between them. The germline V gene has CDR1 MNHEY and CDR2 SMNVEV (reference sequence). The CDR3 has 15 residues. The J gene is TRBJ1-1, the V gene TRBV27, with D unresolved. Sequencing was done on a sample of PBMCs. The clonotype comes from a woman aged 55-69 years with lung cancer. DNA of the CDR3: TGTGCCAGCAGTCCCCCCTACGAGGGGAACACTGAAGCTTTCTTT. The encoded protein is CASSPPYEGNTEAFF.